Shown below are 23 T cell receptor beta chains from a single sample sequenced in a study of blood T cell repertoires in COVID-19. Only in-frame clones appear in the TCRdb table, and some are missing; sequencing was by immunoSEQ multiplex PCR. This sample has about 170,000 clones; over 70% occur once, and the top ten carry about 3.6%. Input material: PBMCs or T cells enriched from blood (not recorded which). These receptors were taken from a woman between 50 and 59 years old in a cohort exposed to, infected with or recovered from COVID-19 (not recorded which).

Written as DNA, the CDR3 is TGTGCCAGCAGCCTGGGACAGGGAAAATACAATGAGCAGTTCTTC. Its translation is CASSLGQGKYNEQFF. The J gene is TRBJ2-1, the V gene TRBV7-9, with 9 bases lining up with TRBD1. After removal of 5 bases from V and 4 bases from J, the junction contained 6 bases not matched to a gene. Germline CDR1 and CDR2: SEHNR and FQNEAQ (reference sequence). The CDR3 has 15 amino acids. The variable domain in full, with the rest retrieved from reference TRBV7-9 and TRBJ2-1, is DTGVSQNPRHKITKRGQNVTFRCDPISEHNRLYWYRQTLGQGPEFLTYFQNEAQLEKSRLLSDRFSAERPKGSFSTLEIQRTEQGDSAMYLCASSLGQGKYNEQFFGPGTRLTVL.

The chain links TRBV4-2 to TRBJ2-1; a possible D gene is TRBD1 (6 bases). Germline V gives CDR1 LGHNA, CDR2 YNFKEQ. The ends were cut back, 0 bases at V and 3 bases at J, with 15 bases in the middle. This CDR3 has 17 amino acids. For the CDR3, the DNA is TGTGCCAGCAGCCAAGATAACACAGGGTGGGACTACAATGAGCAGTTCTTC. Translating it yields CASSQDNTGWDYNEQFF.

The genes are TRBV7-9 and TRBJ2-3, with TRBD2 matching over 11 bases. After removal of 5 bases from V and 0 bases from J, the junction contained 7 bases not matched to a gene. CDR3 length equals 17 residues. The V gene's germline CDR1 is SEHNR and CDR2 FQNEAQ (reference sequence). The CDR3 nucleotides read TGTGCCAGCAGCGCGGGGACTAGCGGATCTAGCACAGATACGCAGTATTTT. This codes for CASSAGTSGSSTDTQYF.

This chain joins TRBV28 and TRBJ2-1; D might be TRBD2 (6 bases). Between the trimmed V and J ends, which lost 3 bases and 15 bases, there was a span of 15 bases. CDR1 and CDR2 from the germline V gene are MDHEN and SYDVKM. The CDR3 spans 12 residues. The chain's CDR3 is CASSFSTGVPFF. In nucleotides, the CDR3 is TGTGCCAGCAGTTTTTCGACGGGAGTACCGTTCTTC.

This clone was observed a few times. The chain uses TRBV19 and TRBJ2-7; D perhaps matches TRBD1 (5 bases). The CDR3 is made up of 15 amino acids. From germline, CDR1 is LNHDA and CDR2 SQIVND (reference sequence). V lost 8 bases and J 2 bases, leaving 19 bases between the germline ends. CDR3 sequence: CASSSRTDIAYEQYF. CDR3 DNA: TGTGCCAGTTCAAGCCGGACGGACATCGCCTACGAGCAGTACTTC.

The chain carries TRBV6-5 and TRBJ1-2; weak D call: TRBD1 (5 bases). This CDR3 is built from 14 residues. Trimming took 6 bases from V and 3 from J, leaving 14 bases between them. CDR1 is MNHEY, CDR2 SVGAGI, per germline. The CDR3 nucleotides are TGTGCCAGCAGCCCCGTTGGGGGGGACTATGGCTACACCTTC. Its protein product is CASSPVGGDYGYTF.

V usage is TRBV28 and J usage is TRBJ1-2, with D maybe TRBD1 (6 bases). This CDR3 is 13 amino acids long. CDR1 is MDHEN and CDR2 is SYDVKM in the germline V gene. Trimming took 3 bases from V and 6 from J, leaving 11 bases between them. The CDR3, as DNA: TGTGCCAGCAGTTTGGCCGGGGACAATGGCTACACCTTC. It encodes CASSLAGDNGYTF.

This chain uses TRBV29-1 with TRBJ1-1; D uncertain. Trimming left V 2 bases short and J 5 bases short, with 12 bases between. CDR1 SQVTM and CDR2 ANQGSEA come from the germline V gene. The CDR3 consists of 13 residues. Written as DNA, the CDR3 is TGCAGCGTTGAAAACCCCCTAAGTACTGAAGCTTTCTTT. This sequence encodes CSVENPLSTEAFF.

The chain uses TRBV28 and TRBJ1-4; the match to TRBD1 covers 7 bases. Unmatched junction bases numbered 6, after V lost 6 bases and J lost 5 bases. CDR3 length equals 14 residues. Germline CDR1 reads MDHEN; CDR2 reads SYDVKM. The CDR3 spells CASRYRGLNEKLFF. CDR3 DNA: TGTGCCAGCAGGTACAGGGGCCTAAATGAAAAACTGTTTTTT.

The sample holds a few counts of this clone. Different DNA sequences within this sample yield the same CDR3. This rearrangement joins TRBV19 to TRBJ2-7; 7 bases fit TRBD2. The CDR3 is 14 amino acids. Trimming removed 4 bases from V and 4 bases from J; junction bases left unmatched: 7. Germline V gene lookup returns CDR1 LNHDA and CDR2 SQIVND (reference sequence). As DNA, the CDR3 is TGTGCCAGTAGTACCCGCCAGGGAGGGTACGAGCAGTACTTC. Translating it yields CASSTRQGGYEQYF.

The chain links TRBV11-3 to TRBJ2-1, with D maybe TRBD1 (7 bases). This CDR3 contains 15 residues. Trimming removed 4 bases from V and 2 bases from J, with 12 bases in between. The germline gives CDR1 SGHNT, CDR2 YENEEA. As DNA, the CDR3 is TGTGCCAGCAGCTCCTTCAGGGGGGCCTACAATGAGCAGTTCTTC. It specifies CASSSFRGAYNEQFF.

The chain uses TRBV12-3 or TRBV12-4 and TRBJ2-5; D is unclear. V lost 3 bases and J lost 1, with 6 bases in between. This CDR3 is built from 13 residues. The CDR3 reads CASSLGSQETQYF. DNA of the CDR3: TGTGCCAGCAGTTTGGGCAGCCAAGAGACCCAGTACTTC.

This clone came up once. The DNA for the CDR3 is TGTGCCAGCAGCCAGGGTGATATCGGGACAGGGGGCACAGATACGCAGTATTTT. As protein: CASSQGDIGTGGTDTQYF. V is TRBV3-1 (or the pseudogene TRBV3-2) and J is TRBJ2-3, with TRBD1 matching 10 bases. The CDR3 extends over 18 amino acids. The germline V gene has CDR1 LGHDT and CDR2 YNNKEL (reference sequence). V dropped 3 bases and J dropped 1; count of bases not matched to a gene: 10.

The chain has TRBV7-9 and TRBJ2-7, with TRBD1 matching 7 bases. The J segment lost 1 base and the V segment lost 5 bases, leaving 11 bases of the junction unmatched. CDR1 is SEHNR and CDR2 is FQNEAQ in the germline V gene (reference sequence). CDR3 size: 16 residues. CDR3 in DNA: TGTGCCAGCAGCCCCCCCGGGACAGCCGATTCCTACGAGCAGTACTTC. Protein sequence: CASSPPGTADSYEQYF.

The CDR3 is CASSPALGDADTQYF. The DNA of the CDR3 is TGTGCCAGCTCACCGGCCTTAGGGGATGCAGATACGCAGTATTTT. This chain connects TRBV18 to TRBJ2-3, with D possibly matching TRBD1 (5 bases). Germline-derived CDR1 and CDR2 are KGHSH and LQKENI. There are 15 residues in the CDR3. The germline V and J ends were trimmed by 3 bases and 4 bases, with 14 bases remaining between them.

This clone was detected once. CDR3 nucleotide sequence: TGTGCCAGCAGCACAAACCCCGGGGGGGATGGTGGCTACACCTTC. Translation gives CASSTNPGGDGGYTF. The rearrangement uses TRBV7-3 and TRBJ1-2, with D tentatively TRBD1 (5 bases). The V end was cut by 5 bases, the J end by 7 bases, with 20 bases between. Germline CDR1 SGHTA, CDR2 FQGTGA. The CDR3 length is 15 residues.

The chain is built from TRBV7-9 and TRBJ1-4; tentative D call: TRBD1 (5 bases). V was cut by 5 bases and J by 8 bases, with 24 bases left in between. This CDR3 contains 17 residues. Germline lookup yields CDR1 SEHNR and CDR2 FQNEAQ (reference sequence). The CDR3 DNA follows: TGTGCCAGCAGCAAAAGAGGGGCCAGCGGGGGTGAGGAAAAACTGTTTTTT. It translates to CASSKRGASGGEEKLFF.

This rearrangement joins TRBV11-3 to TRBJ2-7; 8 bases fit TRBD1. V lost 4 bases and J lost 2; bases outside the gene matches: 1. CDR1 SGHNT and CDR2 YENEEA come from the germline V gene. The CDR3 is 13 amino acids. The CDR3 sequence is CASSWGQAYEQYF. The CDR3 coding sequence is TGTGCCAGCAGCTGGGGACAGGCCTACGAGCAGTACTTC.

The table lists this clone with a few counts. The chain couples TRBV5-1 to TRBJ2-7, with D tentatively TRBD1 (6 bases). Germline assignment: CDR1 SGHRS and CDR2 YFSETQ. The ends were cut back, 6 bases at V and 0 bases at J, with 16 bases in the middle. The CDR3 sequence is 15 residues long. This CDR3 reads CASKGERGSSYEQYF. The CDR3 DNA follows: TGCGCCAGCAAGGGGGAAAGGGGCAGCTCCTACGAGCAGTACTTC.

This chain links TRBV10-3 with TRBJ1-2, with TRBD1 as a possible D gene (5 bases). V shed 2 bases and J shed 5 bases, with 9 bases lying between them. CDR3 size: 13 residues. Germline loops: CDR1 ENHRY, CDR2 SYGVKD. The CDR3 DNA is TGTGCCATCAGTGAGGATCGGGGGTATGGCTACACCTTC. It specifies CAISEDRGYGYTF.

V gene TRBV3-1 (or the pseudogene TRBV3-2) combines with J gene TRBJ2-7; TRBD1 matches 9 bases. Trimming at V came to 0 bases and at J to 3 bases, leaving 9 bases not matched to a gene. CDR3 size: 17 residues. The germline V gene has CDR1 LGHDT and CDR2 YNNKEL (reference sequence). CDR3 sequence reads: CASSQDSSGTGFYEQYF. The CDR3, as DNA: TGTGCCAGCAGCCAAGATTCATCGGGGACAGGGTTCTACGAGCAGTACTTC.

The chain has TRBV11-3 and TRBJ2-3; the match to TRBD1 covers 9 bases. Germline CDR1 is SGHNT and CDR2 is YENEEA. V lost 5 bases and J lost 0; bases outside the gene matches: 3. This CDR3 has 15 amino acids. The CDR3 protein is CASSPGQGSTDTQYF. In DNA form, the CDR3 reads TGTGCCAGCAGCCCCGGACAGGGGAGCACAGATACGCAGTATTTT.

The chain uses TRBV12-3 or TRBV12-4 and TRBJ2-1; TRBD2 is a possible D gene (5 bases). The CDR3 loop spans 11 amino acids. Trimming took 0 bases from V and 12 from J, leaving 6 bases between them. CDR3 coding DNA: TGTGCCAGCAGTTTAGCGAGCGGGCAGTTCTTC. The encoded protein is CASSLASGQFF.